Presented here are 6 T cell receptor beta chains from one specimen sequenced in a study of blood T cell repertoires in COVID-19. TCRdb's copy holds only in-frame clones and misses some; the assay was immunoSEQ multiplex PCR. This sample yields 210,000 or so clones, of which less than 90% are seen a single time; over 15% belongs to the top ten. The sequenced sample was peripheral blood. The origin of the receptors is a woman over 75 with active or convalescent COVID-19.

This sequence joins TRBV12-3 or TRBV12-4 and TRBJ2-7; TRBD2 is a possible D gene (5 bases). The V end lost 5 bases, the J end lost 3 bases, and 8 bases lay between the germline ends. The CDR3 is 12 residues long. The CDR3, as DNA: TGTGCCAGCAGTCTACTAGGCTACGAGCAGTACTTC. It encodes CASSLLGYEQYF.

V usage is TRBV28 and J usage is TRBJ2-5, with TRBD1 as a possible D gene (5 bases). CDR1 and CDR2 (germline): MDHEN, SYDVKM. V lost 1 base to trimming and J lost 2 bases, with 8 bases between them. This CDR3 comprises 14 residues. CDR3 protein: CASSLYQGQETQYF. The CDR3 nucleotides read TGTGCCAGCAGTTTATACCAGGGTCAAGAGACCCAGTACTTC.

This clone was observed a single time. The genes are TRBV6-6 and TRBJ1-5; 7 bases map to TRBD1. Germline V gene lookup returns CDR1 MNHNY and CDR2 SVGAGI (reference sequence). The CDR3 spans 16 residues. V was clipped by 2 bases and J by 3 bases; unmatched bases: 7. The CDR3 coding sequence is TGTGCCAGCAGTTACGAAGCAGGGGGGAACAATCAGCCCCAGCATTTT. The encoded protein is CASSYEAGGNNQPQHF.

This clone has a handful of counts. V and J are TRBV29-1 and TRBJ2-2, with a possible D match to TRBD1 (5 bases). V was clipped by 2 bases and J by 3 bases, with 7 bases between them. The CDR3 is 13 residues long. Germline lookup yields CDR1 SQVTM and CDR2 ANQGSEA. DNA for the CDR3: TGCAGCGTTGAACCAGGGTACACCGGGGAGCTGTTTTTT. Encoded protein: CSVEPGYTGELFF.

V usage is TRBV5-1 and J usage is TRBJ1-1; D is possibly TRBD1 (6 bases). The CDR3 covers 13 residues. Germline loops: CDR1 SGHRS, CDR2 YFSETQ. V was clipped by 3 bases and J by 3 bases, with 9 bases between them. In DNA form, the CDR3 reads TGCGCCAGCAGCTCCGGACAGCACACTGAAGCTTTCTTT. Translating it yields CASSSGQHTEAFF.

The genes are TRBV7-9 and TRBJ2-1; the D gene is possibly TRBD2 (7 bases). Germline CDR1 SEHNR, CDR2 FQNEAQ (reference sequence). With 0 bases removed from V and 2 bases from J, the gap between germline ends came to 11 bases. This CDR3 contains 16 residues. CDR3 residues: CASSLAGGRPYNEQFF. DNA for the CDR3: TGTGCCAGCAGCTTAGCGGGGGGGCGACCCTACAATGAGCAGTTCTTC.